Below, one T cell receptor (beta chain) is given with its context. The target antigen is unknown. This entry comes from a study of CD8 T cells in Susac syndrome. Study-wide results and caveats: TCR sequencing and HLA analysis covered a relatively small number of individuals.

Germline-derived CDR1 and CDR2 are SGHDN and FVKESK. The CDR3 contains 15 residues. The ends were cut back, 3 bases at V and 8 bases at J, with 19 bases in the middle. Random hexamers were used to reverse transcribe an amount of roughly 0.5 to 1 ug RNA. Amplification of TCR beta CDR3 used immunoSEQ multiplex PCR across 54 Vbeta and 13 Jbeta. MiXCR was run by TCRdb on the immunoSEQ multiplex PCR reads, yielding one entry per CDR3 protein. Of about 120,000 distinct CDR3 sequences in the sample, roughly 93% were seen once. The TEMRA cells underwent FACS enrichment, while the CD8+ and CD4+ T cells underwent negative isolation.

Sequencing was done on a sample of CD4+ T cells from PBMCs. The receptor's source is a human donor with multiple sclerosis. This chain uses TRBV14 with TRBJ1-2; no clear D. The CDR3 protein is CASSQGLSDLRGYTF. The CDR3 coding sequence is TGTGCCAGCAGCCAGGGCCTAAGTGACCTGCGAGGCTACACCTTC.